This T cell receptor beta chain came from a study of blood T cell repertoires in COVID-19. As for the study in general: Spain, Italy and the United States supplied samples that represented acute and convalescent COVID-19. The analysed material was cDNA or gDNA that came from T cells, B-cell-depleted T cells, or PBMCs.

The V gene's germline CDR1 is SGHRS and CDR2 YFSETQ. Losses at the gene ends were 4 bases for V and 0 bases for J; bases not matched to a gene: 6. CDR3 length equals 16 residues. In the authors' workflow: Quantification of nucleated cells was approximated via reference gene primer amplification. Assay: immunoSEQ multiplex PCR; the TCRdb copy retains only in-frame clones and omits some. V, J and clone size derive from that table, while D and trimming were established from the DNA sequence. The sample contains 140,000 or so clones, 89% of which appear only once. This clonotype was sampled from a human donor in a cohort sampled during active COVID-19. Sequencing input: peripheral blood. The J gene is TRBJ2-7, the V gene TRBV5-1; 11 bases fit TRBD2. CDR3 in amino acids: CASSLGLAALSYEQYF. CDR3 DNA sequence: TGCGCCAGCAGCCTGGGACTAGCGGCACTCTCCTACGAGCAGTACTTC.